This is a list of T cell receptor beta chains from one sample in a study of T cell changes during pregnancy in multiple sclerosis. Produced via immunoSEQ multiplex PCR; TCRdb's table is partial and in-frame only. Among 65,000 to 85,000 clones listed, approximately 91% were seen once. The starting material was peripheral blood, obtained in the third trimester of pregnancy. These TCRs come from a female donor with multiple sclerosis, enrolled in a pregnancy study. CDR3s include the opening cysteine and the closing phenylalanine or tryptophan. A D gene is named only where the DNA matches it firmly. Clone size appears in some rows only: once, few, many, or a class for an expanded clone.

DNA: TGTGCCAGCAGTGCCGACTGGGGCGGCACTGAAGCTTTCTTT
CDR3: CASSADWGGTEAFF
size: .
D: .
V: TRBV2
J: TRBJ1-1

DNA: TGTGCCAGCAGTGGTCCGGACGGGGGGGCTATTACTGAGCAGTTCTTC
CDR3: CASSGPDGGAITEQFF
size: .
D: TRBD2
V: TRBV2
J: TRBJ2-1

DNA: TGTGCCAGCAGCTTATTCGGGGGGCGAGGCTATGGCTACACCTTC
CDR3: CASSLFGGRGYGYTF
size: .
D: .
V: TRBV7-2
J: TRBJ1-2

DNA: TGTGCCAGCAGTTCCGGGGAGACCCAGTACTTC
CDR3: CASSSGETQYF
size: .
D: .
V: TRBV6-1
J: TRBJ2-5

DNA: TGTGCCAGCAGCGTAGTGGGGGCCCCGGGGTCCGGGGAGCTGTTTTTT
CDR3: CASSVVGAPGSGELFF
size: .
D: .
V: TRBV9
J: TRBJ2-2

DNA: TGTGCCAGCAGTGAAGGAGGACACGGGTCTTCTGAAGCTTTCTTT
CDR3: CASSEGGHGSSEAFF
size: .
D: .
V: TRBV6-1
J: TRBJ1-1

DNA: TGTGCCAGCTCACCTACTTTGAACACTGAAGCTTTCTTT
CDR3: CASSPTLNTEAFF
size: .
D: .
V: TRBV18
J: TRBJ1-1

DNA: TGTGCCACCAGCAGAGATCCCGGGGAGTCCTACGAGCAGTACTTC
CDR3: CATSRDPGESYEQYF
size: .
D: .
V: TRBV15
J: TRBJ2-7

DNA: TGCGCCAGCAGCGTACAGGGGATGCAGCCCGGCGAGCAGTACTTC
CDR3: CASSVQGMQPGEQYF
size: .
D: TRBD1
V: TRBV5-1
J: TRBJ2-7

DNA: TGTGCCAGCACCGACAGGGCCTACGAGCAGTACTTC
CDR3: CASTDRAYEQYF
size: .
D: TRBD1
V: TRBV6-5
J: TRBJ2-7

DNA: TGCGCCAGCAGCTTGGACGGTAGAGGGACAGATACGCAGTATTTT
CDR3: CASSLDGRGTDTQYF
size: .
D: .
V: TRBV5-1
J: TRBJ2-3

DNA: TGTGCCAGCAGTTTTGGGGGGACCGCCTCCGAAGCTTTCTTT
CDR3: CASSFGGTASEAFF
size: .
D: .
V: TRBV27
J: TRBJ1-1

DNA: TGTGCCAGCAGCTTACAAGGGGGCGTCTCAGAGACCCAGTACTTC
CDR3: CASSLQGGVSETQYF
size: .
D: TRBD1
V: TRBV11-2
J: TRBJ2-5

DNA: TGTGCCATCAGCCCCGGGACAGGGGGCAATCAGCCCCAGCATTTT
CDR3: CAISPGTGGNQPQHF
size: .
D: TRBD1
V: TRBV10-3
J: TRBJ1-5

DNA: TGTGCCAGCAGTCCTTGGGAGGGGGGCAAAAACATTCAGTACTTC
CDR3: CASSPWEGGKNIQYF
size: once
D: .
V: TRBV6-5
J: TRBJ2-4

DNA: TGTGCCAGCAGGTTAGGCGAGCGGGGGGGCTCTGGGGCCAACGTCCTGACTTTC
CDR3: CASRLGERGGSGANVLTF
size: .
D: TRBD2
V: TRBV7-8
J: TRBJ2-6

DNA: TGTGCCAGCAGGTATGGCATGAGGGATACGCAGTATTTT
CDR3: CASRYGMRDTQYF
size: .
D: .
V: TRBV5-6
J: TRBJ2-3

DNA: TGCAGTGCCAACATAGATACGCAGTATTTT
CDR3: CSANIDTQYF
size: .
D: .
V: TRBV20-1
J: TRBJ2-3

DNA: TGTGCCAGCAGTGACGGCCTAGCCCCCTACGAGCAGTACTTC
CDR3: CASSDGLAPYEQYF
size: .
D: .
V: TRBV2
J: TRBJ2-7

DNA: TGTGCCTGGAGTGTACAGGGTTTCGCCTATGGCTACACCTTC
CDR3: CAWSVQGFAYGYTF
size: .
D: .
V: TRBV30
J: TRBJ1-2

DNA: TGCGCCAGCAGCCCGTGGGGGGTAGACACTGAAGCTTTCTTT
CDR3: CASSPWGVDTEAFF
size: .
D: .
V: TRBV5-1
J: TRBJ1-1

DNA: TGCAGTGTAACCGGGAATGAGCAGTTCTTC
CDR3: CSVTGNEQFF
size: .
D: .
V: TRBV20-1
J: TRBJ2-1

DNA: TGTGCCAGTACTACGGGTGACCCCTACAATGAGCAGTTCTTC
CDR3: CASTTGDPYNEQFF
size: .
D: .
V: TRBV19
J: TRBJ2-1

DNA: TGTGCCAGCAGCCCCGGCGGGGACTTTGAGCAGTTCTTC
CDR3: CASSPGGDFEQFF
size: .
D: .
V: TRBV11-3
J: TRBJ2-1

DNA: TGTGCCAGCAGTTACTCGATAGGGGAAGCAGATACGCAGTATTTT
CDR3: CASSYSIGEADTQYF
size: .
D: .
V: TRBV6-5
J: TRBJ2-3

DNA: TGTGCCAGCATTGCACAGGGGTACTCTGAAGCTTTCTTT
CDR3: CASIAQGYSEAFF
size: .
D: TRBD1
V: TRBV6-6
J: TRBJ1-1

DNA: TGCGCCAGCAGCCCCACAGGGTACACTGAAGCTTTCTTT
CDR3: CASSPTGYTEAFF
size: .
D: .
V: TRBV5-1
J: TRBJ1-1

DNA: TGTGCCAGCAGCGGAGGGGGACGTACGAACTATGGCTACACCTTC
CDR3: CASSGGGRTNYGYTF
size: .
D: .
V: TRBV9
J: TRBJ1-2

DNA: TGTGCCAGCAGCTTAGTCCGCGCATACAATGAGCAGTTCTTC
CDR3: CASSLVRAYNEQFF
size: .
D: .
V: TRBV7-2
J: TRBJ2-1

DNA: TGTGCCAGCAGCCGAGGGGACCCGGGACAGGGATTCTTAGACGATGGCTACACCTTC
CDR3: CASSRGDPGQGFLDDGYTF
size: .
D: TRBD1
V: TRBV2
J: TRBJ1-2

DNA: TGTGCCAGCAGTTCTACCTTGGGGGACAGGGGGCGCCACACCGGGGAGCTGTTTTTT
CDR3: CASSSTLGDRGRHTGELFF
size: .
D: TRBD1
V: TRBV28
J: TRBJ2-2

DNA: TGCGCCAGCAGCTTGGGACCAATGACAGGGTCCTACGAGCAGTACTTC
CDR3: CASSLGPMTGSYEQYF
size: .
D: TRBD1
V: TRBV5-1
J: TRBJ2-7

DNA: TGTGCCAGCAGCCATCCTTTGGGCCCTAGGGGGGGGCGACCCTACGAGCAGTACTTC
CDR3: CASSHPLGPRGGRPYEQYF
size: .
D: .
V: TRBV7-3
J: TRBJ2-7

DNA: TGTGCCAGCAGCTCTCGAGCGGGGGCCACCTACGAGCAGTACTTC
CDR3: CASSSRAGATYEQYF
size: .
D: TRBD2
V: TRBV5-4
J: TRBJ2-7

DNA: TGCGCCAGCAGCTTTCGACTAGCGGGGGGCACAGATACGCAGTATTTT
CDR3: CASSFRLAGGTDTQYF
size: .
D: TRBD2
V: TRBV5-1
J: TRBJ2-3

DNA: TGTGCCAGCAGCTTAGGGGCAGGGGGCGGGGAGCTGTTTTTT
CDR3: CASSLGAGGGELFF
size: .
D: TRBD1
V: TRBV11-2
J: TRBJ2-2

DNA: TGTGCCAGCAGCTTGTCGGGGGGGCAGGCAGATACGCAGTATTTT
CDR3: CASSLSGGQADTQYF
size: .
D: TRBD2
V: TRBV5-6
J: TRBJ2-3

DNA: TGTGCCAGCAGCTTGGGAGGACAGGGGGAGGAAAAACTGTTTTTT
CDR3: CASSLGGQGEEKLFF
size: .
D: TRBD1
V: TRBV5-4
J: TRBJ1-4

DNA: TGTGCCACCGACCGGACAGGCTCCTATAATTCACCCCTCCACTTT
CDR3: CATDRTGSYNSPLHF
size: once
D: TRBD1
V: TRBV28
J: TRBJ1-6

DNA: TGTGCCAGCAGCTTAGGACAGCAGATTGGCTACACCTTC
CDR3: CASSLGQQIGYTF
size: .
D: .
V: TRBV7-9
J: TRBJ1-2

DNA: TGCGCCAGCAGCCCCACGCCGGGACAGGGGACTTCCTACGAGCAGTACTTC
CDR3: CASSPTPGQGTSYEQYF
size: .
D: TRBD1
V: TRBV4-3
J: TRBJ2-7

DNA: TGTGCCAGCAGCGCGACGACAGGGAACACTGAAGCTTTCTTT
CDR3: CASSATTGNTEAFF
size: .
D: .
V: TRBV5-4
J: TRBJ1-1

DNA: TGTGCCAGCTCACCTCTATCGAGCCTGAACACTGAAGCTTTCTTT
CDR3: CASSPLSSLNTEAFF
size: .
D: .
V: TRBV18
J: TRBJ1-1

DNA: TGTGCCAGCAGTTACTCGCCACAGACCAATTCACCCCTCCACTTT
CDR3: CASSYSPQTNSPLHF
size: .
D: .
V: TRBV6-6
J: TRBJ1-6

DNA: TGTGCCAGTAGGCAGAGGGTTGGGGTCTACGAGCAGTACTTC
CDR3: CASRQRVGVYEQYF
size: once
D: .
V: TRBV19
J: TRBJ2-7

DNA: TGTGCCAGCAGCCTCTTGACAGGGACAAACTATGGCTACACCTTC
CDR3: CASSLLTGTNYGYTF
size: .
D: TRBD1
V: TRBV5-6
J: TRBJ1-2

DNA: TGTGCCAGTGGGAGGAACACTGAAGCTTTCTTT
CDR3: CASGRNTEAFF
size: .
D: .
V: TRBV19
J: TRBJ1-1

DNA: TGTGCCAGCACTAGACAGGGTGGCGGGACTGAAGCTTTCTTT
CDR3: CASTRQGGGTEAFF
size: .
D: TRBD1
V: TRBV2
J: TRBJ1-1

DNA: TGCAGCGTTGGGGGGACTAGCGGGGGGGAGTCTGCCAAAAACATTCAGTACTTC
CDR3: CSVGGTSGGESAKNIQYF
size: .
D: TRBD2
V: TRBV29-1
J: TRBJ2-4